The rows below give T cell receptor beta chains drawn from one sample of a study of blood T cell repertoires in COVID-19. Data came from immunoSEQ multiplex PCR; TCRdb stores just in-frame clones and leaves some out. Of around 200,000 clones in the sample, 80% to 90% were seen once. The specimen sequenced was peripheral blood. The receptors derive from a woman aged 45-65 years with acute or convalescent COVID-19. The CDR3 runs from the conserved cysteine through the conserved F or W. The order of the fields is D gene, V gene, clone size, CDR3 length, J gene, CDR3 DNA, CDR3 protein. A D gene is named only where the DNA matches it firmly. Clone size, where shown, is once, few, many, or a class for clones that have expanded.

d_call: TRBD2
v_call: TRBV5-1
clone_size: once
cdr3_length: 18
j_call: TRBJ2-3
cdr3_nt: TGCGCCAGCAGCTTGGCCTTGATGACTAGCGGGAGGGGTGATACGCAGTATTTT
cdr3_aa: CASSLALMTSGRGDTQYF

d_call: NA
v_call: TRBV6-1
clone_size: NA
cdr3_length: 15
j_call: TRBJ2-2
cdr3_nt: TGTGCCAGCAGTGAGTTTCCCGGGTTGGCCGGGGAGCTGTTTTTT
cdr3_aa: CASSEFPGLAGELFF

d_call: NA
v_call: TRBV28
clone_size: NA
cdr3_length: 15
j_call: TRBJ1-2
cdr3_nt: TGTGCCAGCAGTAGTCGCCAGGGGCGAGGATATGGCTACACCTTC
cdr3_aa: CASSSRQGRGYGYTF

d_call: NA
v_call: TRBV28
clone_size: NA
cdr3_length: 13
j_call: TRBJ2-5
cdr3_nt: TGTGCCAGCAGTGGGACAAAGAGGGAGACCCAGTACTTC
cdr3_aa: CASSGTKRETQYF

d_call: NA
v_call: TRBV10-2
clone_size: NA
cdr3_length: 14
j_call: TRBJ2-7
cdr3_nt: TGCGCCAGCAGTGACGCAGGATTTCACTACGAGCAGTACTTC
cdr3_aa: CASSDAGFHYEQYF

d_call: NA
v_call: TRBV6-6
clone_size: NA
cdr3_length: 15
j_call: TRBJ2-5
cdr3_nt: TGTGCCAGCAGTTACTCACGCCGCAGGGAAGAGACCCAGTACTTC
cdr3_aa: CASSYSRRREETQYF

d_call: TRBD2
v_call: TRBV5-1
clone_size: few
cdr3_length: 16
j_call: TRBJ2-1
cdr3_nt: TGCGCCAGCAGCTTGGACGCTAGCGGGAGGAGGAATGAGCAGTTCTTC
cdr3_aa: CASSLDASGRRNEQFF

d_call: TRBD1
v_call: TRBV5-4
clone_size: NA
cdr3_length: 15
j_call: TRBJ2-5
cdr3_nt: TGTGCCAGCAGCTTTAAACTGCAGGGGGTTGAGACCCAGTACTTC
cdr3_aa: CASSFKLQGVETQYF

d_call: TRBD1
v_call: TRBV6-5
clone_size: NA
cdr3_length: 15
j_call: TRBJ1-1
cdr3_nt: TGTGCCAGCAGCGCAAACAGGGGCGGCGGCACTGAAGCTTTCTTT
cdr3_aa: CASSANRGGGTEAFF

d_call: NA
v_call: TRBV3-1/TRBV3-2
clone_size: NA
cdr3_length: 16
j_call: TRBJ2-1
cdr3_nt: TGTGCCAGCAGCCAGGAAAGCAGGTCAGGATACAATGAGCAGTTCTTC
cdr3_aa: CASSQESRSGYNEQFF

d_call: TRBD2
v_call: TRBV11-2
clone_size: NA
cdr3_length: 15
j_call: TRBJ2-5
cdr3_nt: TGTGCCAGCAGCAATATCGGGGGGGGACAAGAGACCCAGTACTTC
cdr3_aa: CASSNIGGGQETQYF

d_call: TRBD2
v_call: TRBV24-1
clone_size: NA
cdr3_length: 15
j_call: TRBJ2-3
cdr3_nt: TGTGCCACCAGTGGTTCAGCGGGATCAACAGATACGCAGTATTTT
cdr3_aa: CATSGSAGSTDTQYF

d_call: NA
v_call: TRBV12-3/TRBV12-4
clone_size: NA
cdr3_length: 13
j_call: TRBJ1-2
cdr3_nt: TGTGCCAGCAGCCCGACAGTACAAAATGGCTACACCTTC
cdr3_aa: CASSPTVQNGYTF

d_call: TRBD2
v_call: TRBV19
clone_size: NA
cdr3_length: 15
j_call: TRBJ2-6
cdr3_nt: TGTGCCAGTAGTACGGGACTATCTGGGGCCAACGTCCTGACTTTC
cdr3_aa: CASSTGLSGANVLTF

d_call: NA
v_call: TRBV19
clone_size: once
cdr3_length: 14
j_call: TRBJ2-1
cdr3_nt: TGTGCCAGTAGGGACGGGAACTCCTACAATGAGCAGTTCTTC
cdr3_aa: CASRDGNSYNEQFF

d_call: NA
v_call: TRBV6-4
clone_size: NA
cdr3_length: 15
j_call: TRBJ2-7
cdr3_nt: TGTGCCAGCAGTGACCCCTCGGAGGACAGCCGTGAACCCTGTTTC
cdr3_aa: CASSDPSEDSREPCF

d_call: TRBD2
v_call: TRBV10-2
clone_size: once
cdr3_length: 15
j_call: TRBJ2-3
cdr3_nt: TGCGCCAGCAGTGACGGCGGGAGGGGCACAGATACGCAGTATTTT
cdr3_aa: CASSDGGRGTDTQYF

d_call: NA
v_call: TRBV6-5
clone_size: once
cdr3_length: 14
j_call: TRBJ2-5
cdr3_nt: TGTGCCAGCAGTTCGGCGGGGGCAGTGGAGACCCAGTACTTC
cdr3_aa: CASSSAGAVETQYF

d_call: TRBD1
v_call: TRBV18
clone_size: few
cdr3_length: 17
j_call: TRBJ1-1
cdr3_nt: TGTGCCAGCTCACGCGGCGGACAGGGGAGGGTAGGGTCTGAAGCTTTCTTT
cdr3_aa: CASSRGGQGRVGSEAFF

d_call: NA
v_call: TRBV19
clone_size: NA
cdr3_length: 15
j_call: TRBJ2-1
cdr3_nt: TGTGCCAGTAGTACCAATGGACAGAGCTACAATGAGCAGTTCTTC
cdr3_aa: CASSTNGQSYNEQFF

d_call: TRBD1
v_call: TRBV5-1
clone_size: NA
cdr3_length: 16
j_call: TRBJ1-1
cdr3_nt: TGCGCCAGCAGCTTGGCCTACAGGGGGCGGAACACTGAAGCTTTCTTT
cdr3_aa: CASSLAYRGRNTEAFF

d_call: TRBD1
v_call: TRBV30
clone_size: few
cdr3_length: 13
j_call: TRBJ1-6
cdr3_nt: TGTGCCTGGGCCCCAGGGGGCAATTCACCCCTCCACTTT
cdr3_aa: CAWAPGGNSPLHF

d_call: TRBD2
v_call: TRBV12-5
clone_size: NA
cdr3_length: 13
j_call: TRBJ2-5
cdr3_nt: TGTGCTAGTGGTCTAGCGGGGCGGGAGACCCAGTACTTC
cdr3_aa: CASGLAGRETQYF

d_call: NA
v_call: TRBV3-1/TRBV3-2
clone_size: NA
cdr3_length: 15
j_call: TRBJ2-2
cdr3_nt: TGTGCCAGCAGCCAAGGCAGGCCAAACACCGGGGAGCTGTTTTTT
cdr3_aa: CASSQGRPNTGELFF

d_call: NA
v_call: TRBV5-4
clone_size: NA
cdr3_length: 12
j_call: TRBJ2-7
cdr3_nt: TGTGCCAGCAGTCCAGGGGGGTACGAGCAGTACTTC
cdr3_aa: CASSPGGYEQYF

d_call: TRBD2
v_call: TRBV11-3
clone_size: NA
cdr3_length: 17
j_call: TRBJ2-3
cdr3_nt: TGTGCCAGCAGCTTGGGGCGGGGACTAGCGGAAGCAGATACGCAGTATTTT
cdr3_aa: CASSLGRGLAEADTQYF

d_call: NA
v_call: TRBV2
clone_size: NA
cdr3_length: 11
j_call: TRBJ1-1
cdr3_nt: TGTGCCAGCAGTGTTGGGCTCACTGCTTTCTTT
cdr3_aa: CASSVGLTAFF

d_call: NA
v_call: TRBV2
clone_size: NA
cdr3_length: 15
j_call: TRBJ1-5
cdr3_nt: TGTGCCAGCAGTGGTATAACAGGGAGCAATCAGCCCCAGCATTTT
cdr3_aa: CASSGITGSNQPQHF

d_call: TRBD1
v_call: TRBV19
clone_size: NA
cdr3_length: 14
j_call: TRBJ2-7
cdr3_nt: TGTGCCAGTAGTCGGAGGACAGGGAGCTACGAGCAGTACTTC
cdr3_aa: CASSRRTGSYEQYF

d_call: TRBD2
v_call: TRBV27
clone_size: NA
cdr3_length: 19
j_call: TRBJ2-5
cdr3_nt: TGTGCCAGCAGTTCAGGGGCTTGGCGCGCGAGCGGGAGGGGAGAGACCCAGTACTTC
cdr3_aa: CASSSGAWRASGRGETQYF

d_call: TRBD1
v_call: TRBV2
clone_size: NA
cdr3_length: 14
j_call: TRBJ2-2
cdr3_nt: TGTGCCAGCAGTTGGGACAGCCACACCGGGGAGCTGTTTTTT
cdr3_aa: CASSWDSHTGELFF

d_call: TRBD1
v_call: TRBV15
clone_size: NA
cdr3_length: 19
j_call: TRBJ2-2
cdr3_nt: TGTGCCACCAGCAGCCACATAGGGACAGGGGTGGCTAGCTCCGGGGAGCTGTTTTTT
cdr3_aa: CATSSHIGTGVASSGELFF

d_call: NA
v_call: TRBV2
clone_size: NA
cdr3_length: 16
j_call: TRBJ1-4
cdr3_nt: TGTGCCAGCAGTGAAGCTGAGATAGCAACTAATGAAAAACTGTTTTTT
cdr3_aa: CASSEAEIATNEKLFF

d_call: NA
v_call: TRBV28
clone_size: NA
cdr3_length: 15
j_call: TRBJ2-7
cdr3_nt: TGTGCCAGCAGTCCCATCCTAGCGTCTCGGAACGAGCAGTACTTC
cdr3_aa: CASSPILASRNEQYF

d_call: NA
v_call: TRBV24-1
clone_size: NA
cdr3_length: 11
j_call: TRBJ2-3
cdr3_nt: TGTGCCACCGGAGGCACAGATACGCAGTATTTT
cdr3_aa: CATGGTDTQYF

d_call: NA
v_call: TRBV4-1
clone_size: once
cdr3_length: 13
j_call: TRBJ2-7
cdr3_nt: TGCGCCAGCAGCCATGGCGGGGCCTACGAGCAGTACTTC
cdr3_aa: CASSHGGAYEQYF

d_call: NA
v_call: TRBV5-6
clone_size: NA
cdr3_length: 12
j_call: TRBJ1-2
cdr3_nt: TGTGCCAGCAGCTCCGGGTTAGATGGCTACACCTTC
cdr3_aa: CASSSGLDGYTF

d_call: NA
v_call: TRBV3-1/TRBV3-2
clone_size: NA
cdr3_length: 15
j_call: TRBJ1-1
cdr3_nt: TGTGCCAGCAGCCGGGGCGGAGTATTGAACACTGAAGCTTTCTTT
cdr3_aa: CASSRGGVLNTEAFF